This T cell receptor beta chain comes out of a study of blood T cell repertoires in COVID-19. Germline V gene data show CDR1 as LNHDA and CDR2 as SQIVND (reference sequence). The CDR3 runs to 18 residues. V gave up 4 bases and J gave up 0 bases; unmatched junction bases: 12. In the authors' methods: For nucleated cells, counts were estimated from reference gene primer amplification. TCRdb's table, derived via immunoSEQ multiplex PCR, lists solely in-frame clones and lacks some. That table supplies the V and J calls and clone size; D and trimming were determined from the DNA. The profile shows around 310,000 clones, around 92% of them singletons.

The source material was PBMCs or T cells enriched from blood (not recorded which). The chain couples TRBV19 to TRBJ1-3; 7 positions match TRBD1. This receptor was identified in a woman aged 25 to 45 who had recovered from COVID-19. CDR3 loop: CASSTPTGHQSSGNTIYF. CDR3 bases: TGTGCCAGTAGTACGCCGACAGGGCATCAGAGCTCTGGAAACACCATATATTTT.